This TCR beta chain originates from a study of Ad26.COV2.S vaccination and SARS-CoV-2 variants. Study-level information: Sample donor was a member of the COV1001 Ad26.COV2.S trial arm. Each vaccinee took Ad26.COV2.S intramuscularly, once or twice 56 days apart.

The assay was immunoSEQ multiplex PCR, and TCRdb's table has in-frame clones only and misses some. Here the sample spans 350,000 to 400,000 clones, 75% to 90% being singletons. In germline, CDR1 is SGHNT, CDR2 YYREEE (reference sequence). This CDR3 has 14 residues. Trimming stripped 0 bases from V and 6 bases from J, with 13 bases between. Study-level findings and limits: After vaccination, reports described spike-specific CD8+ and CD4+ T cell responses as showing substantial breadth. Compared with placebo recipients, vaccine recipients had higher spike-specific TCR breadth.

Described treatment: about 20 received Ad26.COV2.S at low or high dose, single or two shots; five or six received placebo; per-sample allocation not given. Sampling took place 63 days after the first vaccine or placebo injection. Comments on this clone: Its specificity is unknown.

The TCR comes from a person between 18 and 65 years old who received the Ad26.COV2.S COVID-19 vaccine or a placebo. The sequencing here drew on peripheral blood, taken in a trial of Ad26.COV2.S vaccine versus placebo. This chain uses TRBV5-4 with TRBJ2-7, with D perhaps being TRBD1 or TRBD2 (7 bases each). CDR3 coding DNA: TGTGCCAGCAGCTTGGGGGACAGCGGGGTCGAGCAGTACTTC. Translated: CASSLGDSGVEQYF.